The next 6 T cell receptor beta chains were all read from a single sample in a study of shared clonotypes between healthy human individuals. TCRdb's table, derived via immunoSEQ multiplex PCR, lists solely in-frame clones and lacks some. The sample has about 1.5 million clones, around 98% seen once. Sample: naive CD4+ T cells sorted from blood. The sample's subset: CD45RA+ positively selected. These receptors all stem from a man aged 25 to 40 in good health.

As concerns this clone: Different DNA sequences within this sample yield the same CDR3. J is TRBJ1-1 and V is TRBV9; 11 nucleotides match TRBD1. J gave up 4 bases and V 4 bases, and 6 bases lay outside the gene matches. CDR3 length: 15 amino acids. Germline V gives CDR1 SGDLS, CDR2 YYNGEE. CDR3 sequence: CASSPRDRGSTEAFF. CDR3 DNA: TGTGCCAGCAGCCCCCGGGACAGGGGGAGCACTGAAGCTTTCTTT.

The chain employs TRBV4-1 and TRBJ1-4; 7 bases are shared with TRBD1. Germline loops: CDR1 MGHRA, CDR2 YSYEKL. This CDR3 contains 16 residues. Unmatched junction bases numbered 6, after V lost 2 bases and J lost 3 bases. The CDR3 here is CASSQLSGTANEKLFF. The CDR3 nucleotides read TGCGCCAGCAGCCAACTTTCCGGGACAGCTAATGAAAAACTGTTTTTT.

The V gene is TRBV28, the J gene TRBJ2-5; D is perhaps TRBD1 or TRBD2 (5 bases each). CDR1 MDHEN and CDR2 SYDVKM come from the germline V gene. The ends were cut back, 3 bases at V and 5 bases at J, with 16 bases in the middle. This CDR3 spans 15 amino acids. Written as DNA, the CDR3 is TGTGCCAGCAGTTTGGGGGTGGGAGTTGGTGAGACCCAGTACTTC. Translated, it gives CASSLGVGVGETQYF.

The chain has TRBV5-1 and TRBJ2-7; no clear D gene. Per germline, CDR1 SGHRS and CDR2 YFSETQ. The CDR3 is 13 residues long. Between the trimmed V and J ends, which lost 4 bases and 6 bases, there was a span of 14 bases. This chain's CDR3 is CASSEGPGSEQYF. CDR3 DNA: TGCGCCAGCAGCGAAGGCCCCGGCTCCGAGCAGTACTTC.

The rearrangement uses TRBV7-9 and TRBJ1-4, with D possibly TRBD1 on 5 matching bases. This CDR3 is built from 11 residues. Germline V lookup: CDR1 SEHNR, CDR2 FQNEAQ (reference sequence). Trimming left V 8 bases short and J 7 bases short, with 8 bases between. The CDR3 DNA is TGTGCCAGCGAAAGGGGTGAAAAACTGTTTTTT. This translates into CASERGEKLFF.

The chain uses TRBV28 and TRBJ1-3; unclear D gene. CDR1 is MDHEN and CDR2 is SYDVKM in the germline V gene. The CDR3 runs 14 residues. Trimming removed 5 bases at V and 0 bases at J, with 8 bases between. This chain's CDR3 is CASSPLSSGNTIYF. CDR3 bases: TGTGCCAGCAGTCCCCTTAGCTCTGGAAACACCATATATTTT.